This is a list of T cell receptor beta chains from one sample in a study of blood T cell repertoires in COVID-19. Only in-frame clones appear in the TCRdb table, and some are missing; sequencing was by immunoSEQ multiplex PCR. The table lists some 31,000 clones, around 73% of them singletons. Sequencing used peripheral blood. These TCRs come from an older woman with acute or convalescent COVID-19. Each CDR3 is given with its conserved first and last residue. Each record gives: clone size, V gene, J gene, D gene, CDR3 protein, CDR3 DNA. A D gene is named only where the DNA matches it firmly. Part of the rows lack a size; the others show once, few, many or a class for expanded clones.

>NA|TRBV9|TRBJ2-7|TRBD1
CASSVGGQGPTYEQYF
TGTGCCAGCAGCGTAGGGGGACAGGGGCCGACCTACGAGCAGTACTTC
>NA|TRBV3-1/TRBV3-2|TRBJ2-2|TRBD1
CASRDTDRGPAGELFF
TGTGCCAGCAGGGACACGGACAGGGGGCCGGCCGGGGAGCTGTTTTTT
>NA|TRBV19|TRBJ2-7|TRBD2
CASSIRPSGIYEQYF
TGTGCCAGTAGTATCCGCCCTAGCGGGATTTACGAGCAGTACTTC
>NA|TRBV18|TRBJ1-2|NA
CASSPDRPYGYTF
TGTGCCAGCTCACCCGACAGGCCCTATGGCTACACCTTC
>NA|TRBV5-4|TRBJ1-6|NA
CASSPSAYDSSPLHF
TGTGCCAGCAGCCCCAGCGCGTACGACTCTTCACCCCTCCACTTT
>NA|TRBV5-4|TRBJ2-7|TRBD1
CASSSPGQVQQYF
TGTGCCAGCAGCAGCCCGGGACAGGTGCAGCAGTACTTC
>once|TRBV27|TRBJ1-2|NA
CASSLRGGGDGYTF
TGTGCCAGCAGTTTGAGAGGGGGTGGTGATGGCTACACCTTC
>NA|TRBV19|TRBJ1-1|TRBD1
CASTPGQGRTEAFF
TGTGCCAGTACCCCGGGACAGGGGCGCACTGAAGCTTTCTTT
>NA|TRBV6-6|TRBJ2-7|TRBD1
CASSSGQVAGEQYF
TGTGCCAGCAGTTCAGGACAGGTGGCTGGCGAGCAGTACTTC
>NA|TRBV5-6|TRBJ1-2|NA
CASSFQANYGYTF
TGTGCCAGCAGCTTCCAGGCTAACTATGGCTACACCTTC
>NA|TRBV28|TRBJ1-2|NA
CASSSSGGANYGYTF
TGTGCCAGCAGTTCCTCGGGGGGAGCTAACTATGGCTACACCTTC
>once|TRBV28|TRBJ1-5|NA
CASSRPGGDQPQHF
TGTGCCAGCAGCCGACCGGGAGGAGATCAGCCCCAGCATTTT
>NA|TRBV18|TRBJ2-2|NA
CASSNRDSTGELFF
TGTGCCAGCTCCAACCGGGACTCCACCGGGGAGCTGTTTTTT
>NA|TRBV6-4|TRBJ2-7|NA
CASVLQRPPHEQYF
TGTGCCAGCGTCCTTCAGAGGCCTCCTCACGAGCAGTACTTC
>NA|TRBV6-1|TRBJ2-1|TRBD1
CASSEASGQGYNEQFF
TGTGCCAGCAGTGAAGCATCAGGACAGGGCTACAATGAGCAGTTCTTC
>NA|TRBV2|TRBJ1-1|NA
CASTDRDTEAFF
TGTGCCAGCACCGACAGAGACACTGAAGCTTTCTTT
>once|TRBV5-6|TRBJ1-4|TRBD1
CASSRGDRAREKLFF
TGTGCCAGCAGCCGGGGGGACAGGGCGAGGGAAAAACTGTTTTTT
>few|TRBV7-8|TRBJ1-1|TRBD1
CASSWPSSQGIGVDEAFF
TGTGCCAGCAGCTGGCCCTCTTCACAGGGGATAGGGGTTGATGAAGCTTTCTTT
>NA|TRBV3-1/TRBV3-2|TRBJ1-1|NA
CASSQDFGGDTEAFF
TGTGCCAGCAGCCAAGATTTTGGGGGGGACACTGAAGCTTTCTTT
>NA|TRBV11-3|TRBJ2-5|TRBD2
CASSGTSGGGSYETQYF
TGTGCCAGCAGCGGGACTAGCGGGGGGGGCAGCTATGAGACCCAGTACTTC
>NA|TRBV9|TRBJ2-2|NA
CASSGTVNTGELFF
TGTGCCAGCAGCGGGACAGTCAACACCGGGGAGCTGTTTTTT
>NA|TRBV11-2|TRBJ2-1|NA
CASSPRGPLDHNEQFF
TGTGCCAGCAGCCCGCGGGGGCCCCTAGACCACAATGAGCAGTTCTTC
>few|TRBV5-4|TRBJ2-3|NA
CASGRVDYSTDTQYF
TGTGCCAGCGGACGGGTGGACTACAGCACAGATACGCAGTATTTT
>NA|TRBV2|TRBJ2-2|TRBD2
CASSATSGGAGELFF
TGTGCCAGCAGCGCGACTAGCGGGGGGGCCGGGGAGCTGTTTTTT
>NA|TRBV27|TRBJ2-6|NA
CASSLGGGALIGANVLTF
TGTGCCAGCAGTTTAGGAGGGGGCGCACTTATTGGGGCCAACGTCCTGACTTTC
>once|TRBV6-5|TRBJ1-5|TRBD1
CASSRDRDGNQPQHF
TGTGCCAGCAGCAGGGACAGGGATGGCAATCAGCCCCAGCATTTT
>NA|TRBV7-9|TRBJ1-2|NA
CASSAAGTAYGYTF
TGTGCCAGCAGCGCGGCGGGGACCGCCTATGGCTACACCTTC
>NA|TRBV7-9|TRBJ2-3|NA
CASSFQGSTDTQYF
TGTGCCAGCAGCTTCCAGGGGTCGACAGATACGCAGTATTTT
>NA|TRBV11-2|TRBJ2-7|NA
CASSLTYEQYF
TGTGCCAGCAGCCTAACCTACGAGCAGTACTTC
>few|TRBV6-1|TRBJ2-1|NA
CASSDPGLGDEQFF
TGTGCCAGCAGTGATCCGGGACTCGGGGATGAGCAGTTCTTC
>NA|TRBV6-1|TRBJ2-7|NA
CASSDVLGLSYEQYF
TGTGCCAGCAGTGATGTCCTGGGGCTCTCCTACGAGCAGTACTTC
>medium-sized|TRBV12-5|TRBJ2-7|NA
CASGPSDTTLYEQYF
TGTGCTAGTGGTCCTTCAGACACAACACTCTACGAGCAGTACTTC
>once|TRBV5-1|TRBJ1-2|NA
CASSSQGEGYTF
TGCGCCAGCAGCTCCCAGGGTGAAGGCTACACCTTC
>NA|TRBV10-3|TRBJ1-2|NA
CAISESSPDGYTF
TGTGCCATCAGTGAGTCGTCTCCCGATGGCTACACCTTC
>NA|TRBV21-1|TRBJ1-6|NA
CASSKAHQGALNSPLHF
TGTGCCAGCAGCAAAGCGCACCAGGGGGCCCTTAATTCACCCCTCCACTTT
>NA|TRBV18|TRBJ1-2|NA
CASSPYRATEQGPGYTF
TGTGCCAGCTCACCCTACCGAGCGACCGAGCAGGGGCCTGGCTACACCTTC
>medium-sized|TRBV2|TRBJ1-4|TRBD1
CASSIQGAGEKLFF
TGTGCCAGCAGTATACAGGGGGCAGGGGAAAAACTGTTTTTT
>NA|TRBV7-9|TRBJ1-4|NA
CASSFLDSLGEKLFF
TGTGCCAGCAGCTTTTTAGACAGTCTTGGAGAAAAACTGTTTTTT
>few|TRBV12-3/TRBV12-4|TRBJ2-5|NA
CASRGQNQETQYF
TGTGCCAGCAGGGGGCAGAACCAAGAGACCCAGTACTTC
>NA|TRBV9|TRBJ2-7|TRBD2
CASSVGGVAGSYEQYF
TGTGCCAGCAGCGTGGGGGGGGTAGCGGGTAGCTACGAGCAGTACTTC
>NA|TRBV6-4|TRBJ2-1|NA
CASSGGASSYNEQFF
TGTGCCAGCAGTGGGGGCGCCAGCTCCTACAATGAGCAGTTCTTC
>NA|TRBV30|TRBJ1-2|NA
CACNRARGYGYTF
TGTGCCTGCAACAGGGCACGGGGCTATGGCTACACCTTC
>NA|TRBV28|TRBJ1-1|NA
CASSLMFRVQNTEAFF
TGTGCCAGCAGTTTAATGTTCAGGGTCCAAAACACTGAAGCTTTCTTT
>NA|TRBV15|TRBJ1-5|NA
CATSRDWGLGRDRPQHF
TGTGCCACCAGCAGAGATTGGGGCCTCGGGAGGGATCGGCCCCAGCATTTT
>NA|TRBV15|TRBJ2-1|NA
CATSRDYGTYNEQFF
TGTGCCACCAGCAGAGATTACGGTACCTACAATGAGCAGTTCTTC
>NA|TRBV9|TRBJ1-1|NA
CASSVGTTNTEAFF
TGTGCCAGCAGCGTAGGGACAACTAACACTGAAGCTTTCTTT
>NA|TRBV9|TRBJ2-1|NA
CASSVLESLSDEQFF
TGTGCCAGCAGCGTATTGGAGTCCCTAAGCGATGAGCAGTTCTTC
>NA|TRBV4-2|TRBJ1-4|TRBD1
CASSQSGTGNEKLFF
TGTGCCAGCAGCCAATCCGGGACAGGGAATGAAAAACTGTTTTTT
>few|TRBV14|TRBJ1-5|NA
CASSRGGAGRPQHF
TGTGCCAGCAGCCGGGGCGGTGCGGGGCGGCCCCAGCATTTT
>NA|TRBV3-1/TRBV3-2|TRBJ2-5|TRBD2
CASSHLLAGGPQTQYF
TGTGCCAGCAGCCATTTACTAGCGGGGGGGCCGCAGACCCAGTACTTC
>NA|TRBV24-1|TRBJ2-1|NA
CATSDPVQGTGAYNEQFF
TGTGCCACCAGTGATCCAGTTCAGGGAACAGGAGCCTACAATGAGCAGTTCTTC
>few|TRBV6-1|TRBJ2-3|NA
CASIERFSSTDTQYF
TGTGCCAGCATTGAACGGTTTTCTAGCACAGATACGCAGTATTTT
>few|TRBV7-9|TRBJ1-6|TRBD1
CASSPPTGANSPLHF
TGTGCCAGCAGCCCTCCGACAGGGGCCAATTCACCCCTCCACTTT
>NA|TRBV18|TRBJ2-3|TRBD2
CASSPPGLAGGSTDTQYF
TGTGCCAGCTCACCACCCGGACTAGCGGGGGGCAGCACAGATACGCAGTATTTT
>NA|TRBV29-1|TRBJ2-7|TRBD1
CSVWDRVEAEQYF
TGCAGCGTCTGGGACAGGGTCGAGGCCGAGCAGTACTTC
>NA|TRBV3-1/TRBV3-2|TRBJ2-5|NA
CASSPSAASQTQYF
TGTGCCAGCAGCCCTTCCGCGGCTAGCCAGACCCAGTACTTC
>NA|TRBV5-6|TRBJ1-2|NA
CASAADTNRGYTF
TGTGCCAGCGCAGCAGATACTAACCGAGGCTACACCTTC